A single sample gave rise to the 6 T cell receptor beta chains below, sequenced in a study of T cell repertoires in cytomegalovirus infection. MiXCR, applied by TCRdb to the reads, yields one record per CDR3 protein. The top ten clones hold 2.5% to 3.5% of a sample with roughly 720,000 distinct CDR3 sequences, roughly 35% of them seen once. The sequenced sample was PBMCs. These receptors originate from a human donor in good health (CMV status not recorded). Some clones in this sample may be carry-over from other donors' samples.

This clonotype came up many times. The chain couples TRBV7-8 to TRBJ1-2; no reliable D call. The CDR3 contains 12 residues. Germline lookup yields CDR1 SGHVS and CDR2 FQNEAQ. Trimming removed 0 bases from V and 8 bases from J, with 7 bases in between. The CDR3 protein is CASSLAERGYTF. Written as DNA, the CDR3 is TGTGCCAGCAGCTTAGCTGAGCGGGGCTACACCTTC.

Only one count was recorded for this clonotype. The chain combines TRBV7-2 with TRBJ1-5, with D perhaps TRBD1 (5 bases). The V and J ends lost 5 bases and 2 bases respectively, with 22 bases between them. CDR1 is SGHTA and CDR2 is FQGNSA in the germline V gene. The CDR3 is made up of 18 amino acids. The CDR3 DNA reads TGTGCCAGCAGCGGCCGTCGACAGTGGGGTCACGGCAATCAGCCCCAGCATTTT. It encodes CASSGRRQWGHGNQPQHF.

The chain couples TRBV7-8 to TRBJ2-1, with 10 positions matching TRBD1. The CDR3 has 19 amino acids. Germline loops: CDR1 SGHVS, CDR2 FQNEAQ. Unmatched junction bases numbered 15, after V lost 5 bases and J lost 2 bases. As DNA, the CDR3 is TGTGCCAGCAGCGATCCGGGACAGGGGTTTCCTAGCGCCTACAATGAGCAGTTCTTC. Encoded protein: CASSDPGQGFPSAYNEQFF.

V is TRBV7-9 and J is TRBJ2-5, with 8 bases matching TRBD2. V was pared by 4 bases and J by 5 bases, with 9 bases of the junction left unmatched. Germline values: CDR1 SEHNR, CDR2 FQNEAQ (reference sequence). The CDR3 contains 15 residues. The CDR3 spells CASSSLLAGWETQYF. CDR3 bases: TGTGCCAGCAGCTCTCTCTTAGCGGGATGGGAGACCCAGTACTTC.

V and J are TRBV5-1 and TRBJ2-1, with TRBD2 matching 12 bases. V lost 4 bases to trimming and J lost 8 bases; unmatched junction nucleotides: 13. The CDR3 sequence is 17 residues long. Looked up from germline, CDR1 is SGHRS and CDR2 is YFSETQ. CDR3 protein: CASSPVALAGGLDEQFF. The CDR3 nucleotides read TGCGCCAGCAGCCCGGTCGCCCTAGCGGGGGGGCTCGATGAGCAGTTCTTC.

The sample holds many counts of this clonotype. This chain joins TRBV7-2 and TRBJ2-5; D gene ambiguous. Germline values: CDR1 SGHTA, CDR2 FQGNSA. The V end lost 2 bases, the J end lost 0 bases, and 7 bases lay between the germline ends. There are 14 residues in the CDR3. CDR3 amino acids: CASSLTPNQETQYF. In nucleotides, the CDR3 is TGTGCCAGCAGCTTAACACCGAACCAAGAGACCCAGTACTTC.